These T cell receptor beta chains were read from a single sample in a study of cytotoxic CD8 clonotypes in ibrutinib-treated CLL. TCRdb's table, derived via immunoSEQ multiplex PCR, lists solely in-frame clones and lacks some. The table lists 50,000 to 65,000 clones, roughly 50% of them singletons. The sequenced sample was PBMCs, obtained after 12 months of ibrutinib treatment. These receptors all come from a human donor with chronic lymphocytic leukemia. CDR3s include the opening cysteine and the closing phenylalanine or tryptophan. The D gene is left open where the match is weak. A row's size may be missing; if present it is once, few, many or a size class.

V	size	J	D	CDR3	DNA
TRBV28	NA	TRBJ2-5	TRBD2	CASSLSAPGAGEETQYF	TGTGCCAGCAGTTTATCGGCTCCTGGAGCGGGAGAAGAGACCCAGTACTTC
TRBV28	NA	TRBJ1-5	NA	CASTPGSGYQPQHF	TGTGCCAGCACACCGGGTTCAGGGTACCAGCCCCAGCATTTT
TRBV7-2	few	TRBJ2-3	NA	CASSLRVDPEDF	TGTGCCAGCAGCTTAAGGGTGGATCCCGAGGATTTT
TRBV6-1	once	TRBJ2-7	NA	CAVSGHLYEQYF	TGTGCCGTGTCGGGACACCTCTACGAGCAGTACTTC
TRBV27	NA	TRBJ2-7	NA	CASSFLGGPLYEQYF	TGTGCCAGCAGTTTCCTCGGGGGCCCCCTTTACGAGCAGTACTTC
TRBV6-5	few	TRBJ1-1	NA	CASSTTDRTAEAFF	TGTGCCAGCAGTACCACGGACCGGACAGCTGAAGCTTTCTTT
TRBV6-1	NA	TRBJ1-5	NA	CASSGMPGNQPQHF	TGTGCCAGCAGTGGAATGCCCGGTAATCAGCCCCAGCATTTT
TRBV7-9	NA	TRBJ1-1	NA	CASSLMGGTTEAFF	TGTGCCAGCAGTCTCATGGGAGGGACCACTGAAGCTTTCTTT
TRBV7-8	NA	TRBJ2-7	TRBD2	CASSLAPLTSGITYEQYF	TGTGCCAGCAGCTTAGCGCCCCTGACTAGCGGGATCACCTACGAGCAGTACTTC
TRBV5-1	NA	TRBJ2-4	TRBD1	CASSPGQGQNIQYF	TGCGCCAGCAGCCCCGGACAGGGACAAAACATTCAGTACTTC
TRBV29-1	NA	TRBJ2-5	NA	CSVYGDGQKTQYF	TGCAGCGTTTACGGGGACGGACAAAAGACCCAGTACTTC
TRBV7-9	NA	TRBJ2-4	NA	CASSKSDVARVF	TGTGCCAGCAGCAAGTCGGACGTCGCGAGGGTTTTC
TRBV28	once	TRBJ2-3	TRBD2	CASSLGGRAVDTQYF	TGTGCCAGCAGTTTAGGTGGGAGGGCGGTAGATACGCAGTATTTT
TRBV6-5	NA	TRBJ1-6	NA	CASSYRYSPLHF	TGTGCCAGCAGTTATCGGTACTCACCCCTCCACTTT
TRBV18	NA	TRBJ1-2	TRBD1	CASSPDFRTGRKGYTF	TGTGCCAGCTCACCCGATTTTCGGACAGGGAGAAAGGGCTACACCTTC
TRBV29-1	once	TRBJ2-7	TRBD2	CSVGGLAGLSSYEQYF	TGCAGCGTGGGAGGACTAGCGGGCTTGAGCTCCTACGAGCAGTACTTC
TRBV27	NA	TRBJ1-5	TRBD1	CASRPPGGQGNQPQHF	TGTGCCAGCAGGCCCCCGGGCGGACAGGGTAATCAGCCCCAGCATTTT
TRBV6-5	medium-sized	TRBJ1-2	NA	CASMGGQYGYTF	TGTGCCAGCATGGGAGGACAGTATGGCTACACCTTC
TRBV6-1	few	TRBJ2-5	TRBD2	CASQLAGGRETQYF	TGTGCCAGCCAACTAGCGGGAGGCCGAGAGACCCAGTACTTC
TRBV6-1	many	TRBJ1-6	NA	CASSELPGQEESPLHF	TGTGCCAGCAGTGAACTCCCAGGTCAAGAGGAGTCACCCCTCCACTTT
TRBV7-9	NA	TRBJ1-2	TRBD1	CASSPRGTGGSYGYTF	TGTGCCAGCAGCCCAAGGGGGACAGGGGGCTCCTATGGCTACACCTTC
TRBV11-2	NA	TRBJ2-3	NA	CASSLPGTDTQYF	TGTGCCAGCAGCTTGCCGGGCACAGATACGCAGTATTTT
TRBV11-2	NA	TRBJ2-2	NA	CASSSRVGTPGTGELFF	TGTGCCAGCAGCTCCCGGGTCGGGACCCCGGGCACCGGGGAGCTGTTTTTT
TRBV5-1	NA	TRBJ1-2	NA	CASSKDPGHYGYTF	TGCGCCAGCAGCAAAGACCCGGGCCACTATGGCTACACCTTC
TRBV7-9	many	TRBJ1-2	NA	CASSPDGGGNYGYTF	TGTGCCAGCAGCCCTGACGGGGGTGGAAACTATGGCTACACCTTC
TRBV5-1	many	TRBJ1-2	TRBD1	CASSLGQGRPGPYGYTF	TGCGCCAGCAGCTTGGGACAGGGGAGGCCTGGGCCTTATGGCTACACCTTC
TRBV6-5	NA	TRBJ2-5	TRBD1	CASSPTTGGEETQYF	TGTGCCAGCAGCCCGACGACAGGGGGGGAAGAGACCCAGTACTTC
TRBV18	NA	TRBJ1-2	NA	CASSPQGDGGYTF	TGTGCCAGCTCTCCGCAGGGAGATGGTGGCTACACCTTC
TRBV15	NA	TRBJ1-6	NA	CATSRVRGGVYNSPLHF	TGTGCCACCAGCAGAGTCCGGGGGGGGGTCTATAATTCACCCCTCCACTTT
TRBV5-1	NA	TRBJ2-5	TRBD2	CASSPPSGRRGETQYF	TGCGCCAGCAGCCCCCCTAGCGGGAGGAGGGGAGAGACCCAGTACTTC
TRBV30	NA	TRBJ2-2	TRBD2	CAWSQGGRATPNTGELFF	TGTGCCTGGAGTCAAGGCGGGAGGGCCACGCCGAACACCGGGGAGCTGTTTTTT
TRBV20-1	NA	TRBJ2-5	TRBD2	CSASSGETQYF	TGCAGTGCTAGTAGCGGGGAGACCCAGTACTTC
TRBV19	NA	TRBJ2-3	TRBD2	CASSPNRLAGPPPGTDTQYF	TGTGCCAGTAGCCCCAATCGGCTAGCGGGGCCTCCCCCAGGCACAGATACGCAGTATTTT
TRBV11-2	NA	TRBJ1-1	NA	CASSPPGWENTEAFF	TGTGCCAGCAGCCCACCGGGATGGGAGAACACTGAAGCTTTCTTT
TRBV28	many	TRBJ1-2	NA	CASSPGLLGTGGYTF	TGTGCCAGCAGTCCTGGACTCTTAGGGACGGGTGGCTACACCTTC
TRBV5-6	NA	TRBJ2-3	NA	CASSLFLGPGEADTQYF	TGTGCCAGCAGCTTGTTCCTCGGGCCCGGGGAGGCAGATACGCAGTATTTT
TRBV6-5	NA	TRBJ2-3	TRBD2	CASSGPSSTDTQYF	TGTGCCTCTAGCGGCCCCTCTAGCACAGATACGCAGTATTTT
TRBV30	NA	TRBJ2-7	NA	CAWTQGLIGVSYEQYF	TGTGCCTGGACCCAGGGCCTCATAGGGGTCTCCTACGAGCAGTACTTC
TRBV6-1	few	TRBJ2-3	NA	CASSETIPQYF	TGTGCCAGCAGTGAAACGATACCGCAGTATTTT
TRBV6-1	once	TRBJ1-3	NA	CASSEQGLSSGNTIYF	TGTGCCAGCAGTGAGCAGGGACTTTCATCCGGAAACACCATATATTTT
TRBV28	NA	TRBJ1-2	TRBD1	CASSTGGGSSYGYTF	TGTGCCAGCAGTACAGGGGGAGGGAGTAGCTATGGCTACACCTTC
TRBV10-3	many	TRBJ2-7	TRBD2	CATRGGGEQYF	TGTGCCACTAGGGGCGGGGGCGAGCAGTACTTC
TRBV2	NA	TRBJ2-2	NA	CASGRQGFTGELFF	TGTGCCAGCGGTCGGCAGGGCTTCACCGGGGAGCTGTTTTTT
TRBV19	NA	TRBJ1-1	NA	CASSMQGNTEAFF	TGTGCCAGTAGTATGCAGGGCAACACTGAAGCTTTCTTT
TRBV5-1	NA	TRBJ2-7	TRBD1	CASSLLGQGFYEQYF	TGCGCCAGCAGCTTGTTAGGACAGGGATTCTACGAGCAGTACTTC
TRBV10-3	NA	TRBJ2-7	NA	CAISGGYEQYF	TGTGCCATCAGTGGCGGGTACGAGCAGTACTTC
TRBV6-5	few	TRBJ2-2	NA	CASSRNWGELFF	TGTGCCAGCAGTCGCAATTGGGGGGAGCTGTTTTTT
TRBV5-4	few	TRBJ1-1	NA	CASSPQVGTEAFF	TGTGCCAGCAGCCCACAGGTGGGCACTGAAGCTTTCTTT
TRBV11-2	NA	TRBJ1-2	NA	CASRRGGAEGYTF	TGTGCCAGCAGAAGGGGGGGGGCCGAAGGCTACACCTTC
TRBV4-1	NA	TRBJ2-4	NA	CASSQTPGENIQYF	TGCGCCAGCAGCCAAACACCCGGGGAAAACATTCAGTACTTC
TRBV11-2	few	TRBJ1-6	TRBD1	CASSTDRGWVDSPLHF	TGTGCCAGCAGCACGGACAGGGGCTGGGTGGATTCACCCCTCCACTTT
TRBV30	NA	TRBJ2-5	TRBD2	CAWSISGAPYF	TGTGCCTGGAGTATTAGCGGGGCGCCGTACTTC
TRBV7-9	NA	TRBJ2-1	TRBD1	CASSLYQQGHNEQFF	TGTGCCAGCAGCTTGTACCAACAGGGGCACAATGAGCAGTTCTTC
TRBV7-8	few	TRBJ1-1	NA	CASGSGGSNTEAFF	TGTGCCAGCGGCTCGGGGGGCTCGAACACTGAAGCTTTCTTT
TRBV5-1	NA	TRBJ2-7	TRBD1	CASSLRTGLKEQYF	TGCGCCAGCAGCTTACGGACAGGATTAAAAGAGCAGTACTTC
TRBV5-1	NA	TRBJ2-4	NA	CASSWDSSKGKNIQYF	TGCGCCAGCAGCTGGGACTCATCCAAAGGCAAAAACATTCAGTACTTC
TRBV5-6	NA	TRBJ1-2	NA	CASSLVLAAEGYTF	TGTGCCAGCAGCTTGGTTTTGGCTGCGGAAGGCTACACCTTC
TRBV27	NA	TRBJ1-6	TRBD1	CASSFTGDESPLHF	TGTGCCAGCAGTTTTACAGGGGACGAGTCACCCCTCCACTTT